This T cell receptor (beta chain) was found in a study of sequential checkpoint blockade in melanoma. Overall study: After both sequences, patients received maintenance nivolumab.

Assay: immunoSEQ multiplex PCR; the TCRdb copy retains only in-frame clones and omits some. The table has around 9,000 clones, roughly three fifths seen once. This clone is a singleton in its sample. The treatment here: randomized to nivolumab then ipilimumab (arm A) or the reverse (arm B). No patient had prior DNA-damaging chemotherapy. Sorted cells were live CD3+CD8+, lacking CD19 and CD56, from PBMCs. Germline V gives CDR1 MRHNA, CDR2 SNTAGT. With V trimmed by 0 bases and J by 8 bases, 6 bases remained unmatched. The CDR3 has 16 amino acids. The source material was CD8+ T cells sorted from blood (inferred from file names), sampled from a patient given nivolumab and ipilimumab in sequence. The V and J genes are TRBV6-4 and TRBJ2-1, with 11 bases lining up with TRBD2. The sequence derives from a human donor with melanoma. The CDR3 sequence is CASSDSFSGGVYEQFF. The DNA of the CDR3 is TGTGCCAGCAGTGACTCGTTTAGCGGGGGGGTGTATGAGCAGTTCTTC.